This TCR beta chain was sequenced in a study of T-cell reconstitution after alpha-beta-depleted transplantation in children. This clonotype occurred many times. Antigen specificity is unknown. Study-wide points: There were reportedly several hundred expanded graft clones from which alpha-beta T cells came about two months after transplant.

Trimming shortened V by 0 bases and J by 4 bases, and 21 bases separated the two germline ends. CDR3 length equals 18 residues. Germline V gives CDR1 SEHNR, CDR2 FQNEAQ (reference sequence). TCRbeta library construction was performed incorporating unique molecular identifiers. MiXCR, applied by TCRdb to the PCR reads, yields one record per CDR3 protein. The sample records hundreds of thousands of distinct CDR3 sequences, around 7.5% being singletons. This chain links TRBV7-9 with TRBJ1-1; possibly TRBD1 for D (5 bases). This sequence originates from a male patient younger than 18 who had a stem cell transplant for acute lymphoblastic leukemia, so the T cells may come from the graft donor. The material was PBMCs, mostly from graft donor cells, obtained 180 days after TCRalphabeta/CD19-depleted stem cell transplant. Here the CDR3 reads CASSLADRFRVRGTEAFF. The CDR3 nucleotides are TGTGCCAGCAGCTTAGCTGACCGATTCAGGGTGAGGGGCACTGAAGCTTTCTTT.